The sequence of this TCR beta chain was determined in a study of T-cell reconstitution after alpha-beta-depleted transplantation in children. V lost 2 bases to trimming and J lost 3 bases, with 11 bases between them. Germline CDR1 reads DFQATT; CDR2 reads SNEGSKA (reference sequence). This CDR3 contains 14 residues. Overall study results and limits: About two months after transplant, alpha-beta T cells reportedly came from several hundred expanded graft clones. When one year had passed after transplant, most T-cell counts and diversity came from newly produced T cells.

Unique molecular identifiers were used to barcode this TCRbeta library. TCRdb re-derived calls from the PCR reads in MiXCR, one entry per CDR3 protein. The sample records about 300,000 distinct CDR3 sequences, just over 7.5% being singletons. This clonotype was counted only a few times. Its antigen is still unknown. V and J are TRBV20-1 and TRBJ1-5, with no clear D. Sequences were derived from peripheral blood, sampled 360 days after TCRalphabeta/CD19-depleted stem cell transplant. This clonotype was obtained from a female patient aged 2-9 years who had a stem cell transplant for Fanconi anemia, so the T cells may come from the graft donor. CDR3 nucleotides: TGCAGTGCTAGATCCGGGATCAACAATCAGCCCCAGCATTTT. Translation: CSARSGINNQPQHF.